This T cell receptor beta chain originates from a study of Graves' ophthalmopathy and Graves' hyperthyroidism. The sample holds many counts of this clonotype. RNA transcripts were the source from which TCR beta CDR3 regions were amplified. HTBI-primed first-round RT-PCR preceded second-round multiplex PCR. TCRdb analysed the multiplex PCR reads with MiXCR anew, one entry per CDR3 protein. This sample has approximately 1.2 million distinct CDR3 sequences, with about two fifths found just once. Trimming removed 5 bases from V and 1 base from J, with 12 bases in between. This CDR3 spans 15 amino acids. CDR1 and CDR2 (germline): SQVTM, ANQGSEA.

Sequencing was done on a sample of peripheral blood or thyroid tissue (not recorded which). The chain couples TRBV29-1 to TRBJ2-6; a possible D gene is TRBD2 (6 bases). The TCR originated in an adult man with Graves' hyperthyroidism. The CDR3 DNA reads TGCAGCGTTAGGGCAGGGAGGTCTGGGGCCAACGTCCTGACTTTC. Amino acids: CSVRAGRSGANVLTF.